The rows below give T cell receptor beta chains drawn from one sample of a study of cytotoxic CD8 clonotypes in ibrutinib-treated CLL. This table comes from immunoSEQ multiplex PCR, and its TCRdb copy is limited to in-frame clones, with some not included. The sample has roughly 170,000 clones, roughly 80% seen once. Specimen: PBMCs, collected after 24 months of ibrutinib treatment. The receptors shown here come from a human donor with chronic lymphocytic leukemia. Both conserved end residues are part of each CDR3. Fields, in order: D gene, clone size, J gene, CDR3 length, V gene, CDR3 protein, CDR3 DNA. D genes are given only for firm matches. Clone size is given for some rows only: seen once, a few or many times, or a class if the clone is expanded.

TRBD1 - TRBJ1-6 14 TRBV6-5 CASSTGQGVSPLHF TGTGCCAGCAGTACGGGACAGGGCGTTTCACCCCTCCACTTT
- - TRBJ1-5 14 TRBV19 CASSIKGSNQPQHF TGTGCCAGTAGTATAAAGGGTAGCAATCAGCCCCAGCATTTT
TRBD1 - TRBJ1-5 16 TRBV27 CASTQLGTGGSQPQHF TGTGCCAGCACCCAACTTGGGACAGGGGGTAGTCAGCCCCAGCATTTT
- - TRBJ1-4 15 TRBV4-2 CASTSGEGPSEKLFF TGTGCCAGCACCTCGGGAGAGGGACCGAGTGAAAAACTGTTTTTT
TRBD2 - TRBJ2-5 17 TRBV15 CATSRDTVGGKQETQYF TGTGCCACCAGCAGAGATACGGTCGGGGGGAAACAAGAGACCCAGTACTTC
TRBD2 - TRBJ2-3 14 TRBV10-2 CASSASGRADTQYF TGCGCCAGCAGTGCCAGCGGGAGGGCGGATACGCAGTATTTT
- few TRBJ1-1 12 TRBV18 CASSPDAPWAFF TGTGCCAGCTCACCGGACGCACCCTGGGCTTTCTTT
- many TRBJ2-2 16 TRBV9 CASSVALTGPTGELFF TGTGCCAGCAGCGTAGCCCTGACAGGTCCCACCGGGGAGCTGTTTTTT
- few TRBJ2-2 16 TRBV5-1 CASSPRSPSGTGELFF TGCGCCAGCAGTCCCCGGTCCCCCAGTGGCACCGGGGAGCTGTTTTTT
- - TRBJ2-2 14 TRBV30 CAASWAVLTGELFF TGTGCCGCATCATGGGCGGTATTAACCGGGGAGCTGTTTTTT
TRBD1 - TRBJ1-2 13 TRBV10-3 CAISRDRDYGYTF TGTGCCATCAGCCGGGACAGGGACTATGGCTACACCTTC
- - TRBJ1-2 15 TRBV7-2 CASSLTGGVIGGYTF TGTGCCAGCAGCTTAACCGGGGGCGTAATCGGTGGCTACACCTTC
TRBD1 - TRBJ1-2 16 TRBV28 CASNGDRGTSNYGYTF TGTGCCAGCAATGGGGACAGGGGGACCTCTAACTATGGCTACACCTTC
- - TRBJ2-7 12 TRBV10-3 CATKGASYEQYF TGTGCCACCAAGGGTGCTTCGTACGAGCAGTACTTC
TRBD1 - TRBJ1-4 14 TRBV9 CASSVAGQGEKLFF TGTGCCAGCAGCGTAGCGGGACAGGGTGAAAAACTGTTTTTT
- - TRBJ2-3 14 TRBV4-1 CASSQGGLADTQYF TGCGCCAGCAGCCAGGGAGGTCTGGCAGATACGCAGTATTTT
- - TRBJ1-5 16 TRBV4-1 CASSKTDLGSNQPQHF TGCGCCAGCAGCAAAACCGACTTGGGGAGCAATCAGCCCCAGCATTTT
TRBD1 - TRBJ2-7 13 TRBV6-5 CASSSRGTYEQYF TGTGCCAGCAGTTCCAGGGGGACCTACGAGCAGTACTTC
- - TRBJ2-1 16 TRBV4-1 CASSQVPGRADNEQFF TGCGCCAGCAGCCAAGTGCCGGGACGAGCGGATAATGAGCAGTTCTTC
TRBD1 - TRBJ1-1 14 TRBV10-2 CASSPRGQNTEAFF TGCGCCAGCAGCCCCAGGGGGCAGAACACTGAAGCTTTCTTT
- - TRBJ2-1 15 TRBV5-1 CASSGRGPTMNEQFF TGCGCCAGCAGCGGTCGGGGGCCCACGATGAATGAGCAGTTCTTC
- - TRBJ2-1 13 TRBV5-1 CASSLVRVNEQFF TGCGCCAGCAGCTTGGTGCGGGTCAATGAGCAGTTCTTC